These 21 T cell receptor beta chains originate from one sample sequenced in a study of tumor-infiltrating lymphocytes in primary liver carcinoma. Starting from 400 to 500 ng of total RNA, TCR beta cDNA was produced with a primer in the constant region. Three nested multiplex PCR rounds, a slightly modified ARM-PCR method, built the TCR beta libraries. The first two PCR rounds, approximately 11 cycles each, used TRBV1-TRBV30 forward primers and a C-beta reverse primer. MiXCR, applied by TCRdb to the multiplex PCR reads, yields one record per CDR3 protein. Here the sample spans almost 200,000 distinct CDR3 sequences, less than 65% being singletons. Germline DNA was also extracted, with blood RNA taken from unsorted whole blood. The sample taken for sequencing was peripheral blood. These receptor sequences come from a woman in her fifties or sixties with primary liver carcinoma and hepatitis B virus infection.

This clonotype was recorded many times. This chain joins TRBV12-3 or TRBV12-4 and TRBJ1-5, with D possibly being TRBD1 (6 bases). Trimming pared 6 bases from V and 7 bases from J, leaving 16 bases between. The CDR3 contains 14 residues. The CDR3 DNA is TGTGCCAGCAGAACAGCGGGGGGCGAACAGCCCCAGCATTTT. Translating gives CASRTAGGEQPQHF.

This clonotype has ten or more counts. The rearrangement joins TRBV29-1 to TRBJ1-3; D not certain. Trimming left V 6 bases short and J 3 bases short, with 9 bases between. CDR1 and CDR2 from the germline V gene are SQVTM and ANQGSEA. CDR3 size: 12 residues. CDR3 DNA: TGCAGCGTCCGGGGTTTTGGAAACACCATATATTTT. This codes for CSVRGFGNTIYF. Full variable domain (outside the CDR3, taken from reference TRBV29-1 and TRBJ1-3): SAVISQKPSRDICQRGTSLTIQCQVDSQVTMMFWYRQQPGQSLTLIATANQGSEATYESGFVIDKFPISRPNLTFSTLTVSNMSPEDSSIYLCSVRGFGNTIYFGEGSWLTVV.

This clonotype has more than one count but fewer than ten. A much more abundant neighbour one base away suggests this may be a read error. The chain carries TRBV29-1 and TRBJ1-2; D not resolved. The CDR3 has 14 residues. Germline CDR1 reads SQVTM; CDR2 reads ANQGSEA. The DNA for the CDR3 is TGCATCGTTGGAGATGGTCCAGGTGCAGGTGGCTACACCTTC. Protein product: CIVGDGPGAGGYTF.

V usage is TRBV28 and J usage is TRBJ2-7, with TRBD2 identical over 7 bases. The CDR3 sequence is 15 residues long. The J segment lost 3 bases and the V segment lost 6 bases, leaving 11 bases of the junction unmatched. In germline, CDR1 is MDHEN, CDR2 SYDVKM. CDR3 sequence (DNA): TGTGCCAGCAGACCTAGTGGTGGCGGGGGCTACGAGCAGTACTTC. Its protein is CASRPSGGGGYEQYF.

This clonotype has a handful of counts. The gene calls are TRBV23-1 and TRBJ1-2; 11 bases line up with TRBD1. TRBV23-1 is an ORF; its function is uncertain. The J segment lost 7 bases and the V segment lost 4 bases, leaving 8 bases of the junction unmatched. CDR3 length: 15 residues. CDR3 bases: TGCGCCAGCAGTCCTAGGACAGGGGGCGCGTTTGGCTACACCTTC. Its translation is CASSPRTGGAFGYTF.

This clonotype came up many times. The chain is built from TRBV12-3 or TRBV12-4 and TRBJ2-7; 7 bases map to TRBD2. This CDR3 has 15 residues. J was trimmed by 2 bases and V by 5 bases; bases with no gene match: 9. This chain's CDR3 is CASSKSGERAYEQYF. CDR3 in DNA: TGTGCCAGCAGTAAGAGCGGGGAACGGGCCTACGAGCAGTACTTC.

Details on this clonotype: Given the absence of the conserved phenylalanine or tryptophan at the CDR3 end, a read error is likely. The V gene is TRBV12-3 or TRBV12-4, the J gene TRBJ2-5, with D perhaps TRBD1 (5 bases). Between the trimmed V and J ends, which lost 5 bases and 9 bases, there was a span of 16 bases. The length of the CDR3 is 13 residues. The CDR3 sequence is CASSTDKARAQYL. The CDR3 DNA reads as TGTGCCAGCAGTACGGACAAGGCCAGGGCCCAGTACTTG.

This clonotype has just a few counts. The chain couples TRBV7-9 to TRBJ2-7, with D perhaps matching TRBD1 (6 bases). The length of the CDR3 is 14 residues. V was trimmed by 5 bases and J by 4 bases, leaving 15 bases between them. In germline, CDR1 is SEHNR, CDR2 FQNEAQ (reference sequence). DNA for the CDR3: TGTGCCAGCAGCCCCACAGGTCAGGGGTACGAGCAGTACTTC. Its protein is CASSPTGQGYEQYF.

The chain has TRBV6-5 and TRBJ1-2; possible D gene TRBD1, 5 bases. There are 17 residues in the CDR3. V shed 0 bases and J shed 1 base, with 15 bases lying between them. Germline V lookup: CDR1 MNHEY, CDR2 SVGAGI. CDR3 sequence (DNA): TGTGCCAGCAGTTACTCGGCCGGTGGGGGAGGTAACTATGGCTACACCTTC. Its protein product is CASSYSAGGGGNYGYTF.

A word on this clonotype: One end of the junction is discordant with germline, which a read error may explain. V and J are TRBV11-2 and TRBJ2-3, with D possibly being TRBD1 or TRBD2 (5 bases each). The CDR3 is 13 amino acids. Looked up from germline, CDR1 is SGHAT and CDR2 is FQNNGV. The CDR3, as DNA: TGTGCCGGCAGCTTAGATTTGAGGGGTACGCAGTATTTT. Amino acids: CAGSLDLRGTQYF.

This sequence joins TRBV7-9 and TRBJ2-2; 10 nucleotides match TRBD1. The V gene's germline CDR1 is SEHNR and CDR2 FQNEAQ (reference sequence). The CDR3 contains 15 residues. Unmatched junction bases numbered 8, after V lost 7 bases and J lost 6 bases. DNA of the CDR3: TGTGCCAGCATCACCGGGACAGGGGTTCCCGGGGAGCTGTTTTTT. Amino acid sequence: CASITGTGVPGELFF.

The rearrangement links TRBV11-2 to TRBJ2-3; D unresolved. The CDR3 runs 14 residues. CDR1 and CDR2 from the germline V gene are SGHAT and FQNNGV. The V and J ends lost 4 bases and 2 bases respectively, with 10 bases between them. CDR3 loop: CASSSESATDTQYF. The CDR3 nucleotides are TGTGCCAGCAGCTCGGAAAGTGCCACAGATACGCAGTATTTT.

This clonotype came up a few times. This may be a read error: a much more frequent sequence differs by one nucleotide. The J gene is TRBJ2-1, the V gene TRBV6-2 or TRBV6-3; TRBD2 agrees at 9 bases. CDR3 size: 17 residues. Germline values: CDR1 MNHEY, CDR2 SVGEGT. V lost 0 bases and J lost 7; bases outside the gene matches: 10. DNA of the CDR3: TGTGCCAGCAGTTACTCGACCGCGGGACTAGCTGTTAATGAGCAGTTCTTC. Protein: CASSYSTAGLAVNEQFF.

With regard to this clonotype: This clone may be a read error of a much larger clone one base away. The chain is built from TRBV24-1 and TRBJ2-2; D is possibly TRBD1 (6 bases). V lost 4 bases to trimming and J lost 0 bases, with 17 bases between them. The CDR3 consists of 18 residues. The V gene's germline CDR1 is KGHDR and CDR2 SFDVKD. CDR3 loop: CATSDHWTVRTNTGELFF. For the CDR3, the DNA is TGTGCCACCAGTGACCACTGGACAGTGAGAACGAACACCGGGGAGCTGTTTTTT.

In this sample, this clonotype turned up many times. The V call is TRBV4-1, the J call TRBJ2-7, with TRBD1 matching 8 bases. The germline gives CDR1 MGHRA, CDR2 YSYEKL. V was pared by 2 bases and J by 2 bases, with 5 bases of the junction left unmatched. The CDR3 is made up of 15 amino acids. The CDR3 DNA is TGCGCCAGCAGCCAACGGACAGGGTCGGCCTACGAGCAGTACTTC. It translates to CASSQRTGSAYEQYF.

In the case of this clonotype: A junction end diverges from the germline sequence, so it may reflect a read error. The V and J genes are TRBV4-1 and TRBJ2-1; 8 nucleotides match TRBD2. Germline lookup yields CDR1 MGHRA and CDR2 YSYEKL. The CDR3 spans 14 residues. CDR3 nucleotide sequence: TGCGCCAGCAGCCGAGGGACTAGTAATAATGAGCAATTCTTC. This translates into CASSRGTSNNEQFF.

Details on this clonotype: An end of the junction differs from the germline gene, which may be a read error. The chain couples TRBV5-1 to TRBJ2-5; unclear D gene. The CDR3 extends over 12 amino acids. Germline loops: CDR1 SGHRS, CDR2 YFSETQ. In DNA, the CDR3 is TGCGCCAGCAGGCAGTACCATGAGACCCAGTACTTC. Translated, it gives CASRQYHETQYF.

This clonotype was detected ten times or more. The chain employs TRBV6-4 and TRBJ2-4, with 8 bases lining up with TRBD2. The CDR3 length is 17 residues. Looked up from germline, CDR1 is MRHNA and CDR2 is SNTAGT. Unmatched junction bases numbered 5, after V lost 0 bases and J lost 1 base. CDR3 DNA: TGTGCCAGCAGTGACTCGAGAGGCGGGAGGGCCAAAAACATTCAGTACTTC. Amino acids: CASSDSRGGRAKNIQYF.

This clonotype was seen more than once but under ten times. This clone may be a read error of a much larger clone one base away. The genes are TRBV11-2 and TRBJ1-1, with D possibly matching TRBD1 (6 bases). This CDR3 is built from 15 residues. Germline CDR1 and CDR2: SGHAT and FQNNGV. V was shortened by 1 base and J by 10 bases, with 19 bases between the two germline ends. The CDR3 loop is CASSLGGQRDIGAFF. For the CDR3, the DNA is TGTGCCAGCAGCTTAGGAGGACAGAGAGACATTGGAGCTTTCTTT. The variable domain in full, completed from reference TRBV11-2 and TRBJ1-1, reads EAGVAQSPRYKIIEKRQSVAFWCNPISGHATLYWYQQILGQGPKLLIQFQNNGVVDDSQLPKDRFSAERLKGVDSTLKIQPAKLEDSAVYLCASSLGGQRDIGAFFGQGTRLTVV.

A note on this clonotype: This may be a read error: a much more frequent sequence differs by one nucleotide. The CDR3 bases are TGCTGCGTCAAAGGGGGTGATACGCAGTATTTT. Translation: CCVKGGDTQYF. V usage is TRBV29-1 and J usage is TRBJ2-3; tentatively, D is TRBD1 (6 bases). The CDR3 consists of 11 residues. Germline V CDR1 and CDR2: SQVTM, ANQGSEA.

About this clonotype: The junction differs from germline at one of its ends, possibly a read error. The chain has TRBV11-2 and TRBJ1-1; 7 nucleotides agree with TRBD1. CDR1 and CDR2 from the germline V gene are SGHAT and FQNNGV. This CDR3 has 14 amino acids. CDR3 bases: TGTGACAGCAACTCTGGACAGGCGAACACTGAAGCTTTCTTT. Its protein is CDSNSGQANTEAFF.